This T cell receptor beta chain was captured in a study of cytomegalovirus exposure and HLA in healthy donors. Across the whole study: Later, an analysis reported that the 130 or so validation repertoires had used the same platform as the roughly 700 first-cohort repertoires. Study outcomes and limitations: The study designated 150 to 200 TCR beta chains cytomegalovirus-associated.

Concerning this clone: Its antigen remains unidentified.

Only in-frame clones appear in the TCRdb table, and some are missing; sequencing was by immunoSEQ multiplex PCR. The table includes roughly 120,000 clones, roughly 90% detected once. This receptor was taken from a woman in her twenties or thirties in good health and CMV-seropositive. Sequencing was performed on PBMCs.

CDR3 amino acids: CACLGARTEAFF. The DNA of the CDR3 is TGTGCCTGCTTGGGGGCGCGCACTGAAGCTTTCTTT. This chain links TRBV2 with TRBJ1-1; D might be TRBD1 (6 bases). The CDR3 contains 12 residues. Germline values: CDR1 SNHLY, CDR2 FYNNEI. Trimming took off 11 bases at V and 4 bases at J, with 14 bases between the two ends.